One sample yielded the 27 T cell receptor beta chains listed below, sequenced in a study of T cell responses to AZD1222 COVID-19 vaccine. The table came from immunoSEQ multiplex PCR; TCRdb's copy has only in-frame clones and leaves some out. The table records under 150,000 clones, about 93% of them present only once. The sequences come from peripheral blood, collected on day 0 of AZD1222 vaccination. All receptors come from an adult in good health.

The chain recombines TRBV9 with TRBJ2-7, with 8 bases that match TRBD1. CDR3 length: 15 residues. J lost 3 bases, V lost 2 bases, and 7 bases had no gene match. Germline CDR1 is SGDLS and CDR2 is YYNGEE. CDR3 sequence (DNA): TGTGCCAGCAGCGTTTCAGGGGGCAAAGTCTACGAGCAGTACTTC. Amino acid sequence: CASSVSGGKVYEQYF.

This chain joins TRBV12-3 or TRBV12-4 and TRBJ2-1; 8 bases line up with TRBD1. CDR3 length: 13 residues. Unmatched junction bases numbered 4, after V lost 6 bases and J lost 6 bases. CDR3 bases: TGTGCCAGCAGACCTGACAGGGGCAATGAGCAGTTCTTC. Translation gives CASRPDRGNEQFF.

The chain recombines TRBV7-9 with TRBJ1-6, with TRBD1 identical over 8 bases. This CDR3 contains 14 residues. CDR1 and CDR2 (germline): SEHNR, FQNEAQ (reference sequence). After removal of 5 bases from V and 9 bases from J, the junction contained 6 bases not matched to a gene. The CDR3 DNA reads as TGTGCCAGCAGCCGCGGACAGGGTTCTTCACCCCTCCACTTT. Translated: CASSRGQGSSPLHF.

V is TRBV7-2 and J is TRBJ2-1; D may correspond to TRBD1 or TRBD2 (6 bases each). The CDR3 has 14 residues. Germline CDR1 SGHTA, CDR2 FQGNSA. V lost 5 bases, J lost 7 bases, and 15 bases lay in between. CDR3 sequence (DNA): TGTGCCAGCAGCCCCGCTAGGGGGGCAAATGAGCAGTTCTTC. Translation gives CASSPARGANEQFF.

The V and J genes are TRBV6-5 and TRBJ2-7; D unclear. CDR1 is MNHEY, CDR2 SVGAGI, per germline. This CDR3 spans 12 amino acids. V lost 7 bases and J 0 bases, leaving 7 bases between the germline ends. The CDR3 nucleotides read TGTGCCAGCATAGCCAACTCCTACGAGCAGTACTTC. It encodes CASIANSYEQYF.

The J gene is TRBJ1-2, the V gene TRBV19; tentative D call: TRBD1 (5 bases). V was clipped by 7 bases and J by 8 bases, with 20 bases between them. The CDR3 sequence is 14 residues long. Germline lookup yields CDR1 LNHDA and CDR2 SQIVND (reference sequence). The CDR3 sequence is CASTLSGSRDGYTF. CDR3 bases: TGTGCCAGTACCTTGTCCGGGTCGAGGGACGGCTACACCTTC.

V and J are TRBV11-1 and TRBJ1-1; unclear D gene. Germline lookup yields CDR1 SGHAT and CDR2 FQDESV (reference sequence). Trimming pared 1 base from V and 4 bases from J, leaving 10 bases between. This CDR3 has 14 residues. The CDR3 loop reads CASSLVTGGTEAFF. In DNA, the CDR3 is TGTGCCAGCAGCTTAGTGACTGGCGGCACTGAAGCTTTCTTT.

The CDR3 DNA sequence: TGTGCCAGCAGTGATACAGGGAAGTTCTATGGCTACACCTTC. Its protein is CASSDTGKFYGYTF. This chain connects TRBV2 to TRBJ1-2; perhaps TRBD1 as D (6 bases). Per germline, CDR1 SNHLY and CDR2 FYNNEI. V gave up 3 bases and J gave up 4 bases, with 12 bases separating them. This CDR3 region has 14 residues. Full variable domain (outside the CDR3, taken from reference TRBV2 and TRBJ1-2): EPEVTQTPSHQVTQMGQEVILRCVPISNHLYFYWYRQILGQKVEFLVSFYNNEISEKSEIFDDQFSVERPDGSNFTLKIRSTKLEDSAMYFCASSDTGKFYGYTFGSGTRLTVV.

V usage is TRBV9 and J usage is TRBJ2-1, with D hard to call. V lost 3 bases, J lost 3 bases, and 4 bases lay in between. The CDR3 totals 12 residues. The V gene's germline CDR1 is SGDLS and CDR2 YYNGEE. CDR3 coding DNA: TGTGCCAGCAGCGACCTCTACAATGAGCAGTTCTTC. Amino acid sequence: CASSDLYNEQFF.

The gene calls are TRBV4-1 and TRBJ1-2; 7 nucleotides agree with TRBD1. Unmatched junction bases numbered 8, after V lost 0 bases and J lost 4 bases. This CDR3 comprises 16 residues. Germline V gene data show CDR1 as MGHRA and CDR2 as YSYEKL. In DNA, the CDR3 is TGCGCCAGCAGCCAAGAAGGGGGCAGGGCAGGCTATGGCTACACCTTC. This codes for CASSQEGGRAGYGYTF.

This clone was seen a handful of times. The J gene is TRBJ1-6, the V gene TRBV19; D is uncertain. CDR1 is LNHDA and CDR2 is SQIVND in the germline V gene (reference sequence). Trimming took off 5 bases at V and 14 bases at J, with 16 bases between the two ends. This CDR3 is 13 amino acids long. For the CDR3, the DNA is TGTGCCAGTAGTCTTCAGGACGCACGAACCCTCCACTTT. Protein sequence: CASSLQDARTLHF.

The V call is TRBV7-3, the J call TRBJ2-1, with D possibly matching TRBD1 (5 bases). CDR3 size: 13 residues. Germline CDR1 SGHTA, CDR2 FQGTGA. V shed 5 bases and J shed 5 bases, with 10 bases lying between them. CDR3: CASSATGDNEQFF. The CDR3 DNA reads as TGTGCCAGCAGCGCTACAGGCGACAATGAGCAGTTCTTC.

The chain is built from TRBV11-2 and TRBJ1-1; D call uncertain. Trimming left V 8 bases short and J 3 bases short, with 10 bases between. Looked up from germline, CDR1 is SGHAT and CDR2 is FQNNGV. The CDR3 totals 12 residues. In nucleotides, the CDR3 is TGTGCCAGCCTAGCCGGGGACACTGAAGCTTTCTTT. Amino acid sequence: CASLAGDTEAFF.

This chain links TRBV5-1 with TRBJ2-2, with unresolved D. Germline values: CDR1 SGHRS, CDR2 YFSETQ. This CDR3 region has 15 residues. The ends were cut back, 0 bases at V and 4 bases at J, with 10 bases in the middle. CDR3 protein: CASSLDTSGTGELFF. The DNA of the CDR3 is TGCGCCAGCAGCTTGGACACCTCCGGCACCGGGGAGCTGTTTTTT.

In DNA, the CDR3 is TGTGCCAGCAGTTACCCCACGCACCCCTCTAACTATGGCTACACCTTC. This sequence encodes CASSYPTHPSNYGYTF. The chain employs TRBV6-2 or TRBV6-3 and TRBJ1-2; no definite D call. Per germline, CDR1 MNHEY and CDR2 SVGEGT. The CDR3 length is 16 residues. V was pared by 2 bases and J by 0 bases, with 13 bases between.

The chain links TRBV7-3 to TRBJ2-1; D is unresolved. The CDR3 totals 13 residues. With 3 bases removed from V and 4 bases from J, the gap between germline ends came to 7 bases. CDR1 SGHTA and CDR2 FQGTGA come from the germline V gene. The CDR3 nucleotides are TGTGCCAGCAGCTTCGACGCATACAATGAGCAGTTCTTC. The encoded protein is CASSFDAYNEQFF.

The gene calls are TRBV9 and TRBJ2-1; D might be TRBD2 (5 bases). The CDR3 runs to 16 residues. V was cut by 3 bases and J by 2 bases, with 15 bases left in between. Germline values: CDR1 SGDLS, CDR2 YYNGEE. CDR3 coding DNA: TGTGCCAGCAGCGGGCCCGGCGAGCGGACCTACAATGAGCAGTTCTTC. Protein product: CASSGPGERTYNEQFF.

The chain joins TRBV9 to TRBJ2-7; 10 bases are a match to TRBD2. CDR3 length: 14 residues. From germline, CDR1 is SGDLS and CDR2 YYNGEE. J was trimmed by 7 bases and V by 3 bases; bases with no gene match: 7. Written as DNA, the CDR3 is TGTGCCAGCAGCGCTGGGACTAGCGAGTTTGAGCAGTACTTC. Residues: CASSAGTSEFEQYF.

The genes are TRBV5-4 and TRBJ2-5; D gene uncertain. Germline V gene lookup returns CDR1 SGHNT and CDR2 YYREEE (reference sequence). This CDR3 region has 14 residues. Trimming shortened V by 0 bases and J by 5 bases, and 11 bases separated the two germline ends. The CDR3 reads CASSLAGQVETQYF. CDR3 DNA: TGTGCCAGCAGCTTGGCTGGCCAGGTGGAGACCCAGTACTTC.

The rearrangement links TRBV7-2 to TRBJ2-5; 7 bases match TRBD1. The J segment lost 1 base and the V segment lost 5 bases, leaving 4 bases of the junction unmatched. The CDR3 has 14 amino acids. Germline V gene lookup returns CDR1 SGHTA and CDR2 FQGNSA. CDR3 bases: TGTGCCAGCAGCCATAACAGGGGCCAAGAGACCCAGTACTTC. Translated, it gives CASSHNRGQETQYF.

The chain couples TRBV5-8 to TRBJ1-4; D possibly corresponds to TRBD1 (6 bases). Per the germline V gene, CDR1 is SGHTS and CDR2 is YDEGEE. With 0 bases removed from V and 8 bases from J, the gap between germline ends came to 14 bases. The length of the CDR3 is 15 residues. CDR3 region: CASSLGTLQGEKLFF. CDR3 coding DNA: TGTGCCAGCAGCTTGGGGACTCTTCAGGGGGAAAAACTGTTTTTT.

The rearrangement uses TRBV3-1 (or the pseudogene TRBV3-2) and TRBJ1-1; D gene uncertain. Deletions cut 2 bases from V and 4 bases from J, with 5 bases between. Germline V gene sequence: CDR1 LGHDT, CDR2 YNNKEL (reference sequence). CDR3 length: 12 amino acids. The CDR3 DNA reads TGTGCCAGCAGCCAACGTGGCACTGAAGCTTTCTTT. Its translation: CASSQRGTEAFF.

This clone showed up just a few times. This chain links TRBV19 with TRBJ2-7; D uncertain. The CDR3 extends over 13 amino acids. Germline CDR1 LNHDA, CDR2 SQIVND (reference sequence). Trimming took 2 bases from V and 3 from J, leaving 8 bases between them. CDR3 region: CASSISRSYEQYF. CDR3 in DNA: TGTGCCAGTAGTATAAGCAGGAGCTACGAGCAGTACTTC.

V is TRBV5-1 and J is TRBJ2-5; 9 nucleotides line up with TRBD1. This CDR3 contains 20 residues. The V gene end was trimmed by 1 base and the J gene end by 1 base; junction bases not matched to a gene: 17. The germline V gene encodes CDR1 SGHRS and CDR2 YFSETQ. In nucleotides, the CDR3 is TGCGCCAGCAGCTTGAAGCTTAGAGGGGGACAGGGTGAATCCCAAGAGACCCAGTACTTC. Translating it yields CASSLKLRGGQGESQETQYF.

V usage is TRBV19 and J usage is TRBJ2-5, with D possibly being TRBD2 (5 bases). CDR3 length equals 16 residues. From germline, CDR1 is LNHDA and CDR2 SQIVND (reference sequence). V shed 1 base and J shed 4 bases, with 16 bases lying between them. Written as DNA, the CDR3 is TGTGCCAGTAGTATAGTTGACTACCGTATGATAGAGACCCAGTACTTC. This encodes CASSIVDYRMIETQYF.

J is TRBJ1-2 and V is TRBV5-1; 9 bases fit TRBD1. Losses at the gene ends were 0 bases for V and 7 bases for J; bases not matched to a gene: 4. CDR3 length equals 14 residues. CDR1 is SGHRS and CDR2 is YFSETQ in the germline V gene. The CDR3 reads CASSLDTGGIGYTF. The DNA for the CDR3 is TGCGCCAGCAGCTTGGATACAGGGGGCATTGGCTACACCTTC.

This chain joins TRBV6-4 and TRBJ1-2; 7 bases line up with TRBD1. V was clipped by 2 bases and J by 7 bases; unmatched bases: 16. The CDR3 covers 17 residues. Germline CDR1 is MRHNA and CDR2 is SNTAGT. CDR3 residues: CASSDLRRRGGIFGYTF. The DNA for the CDR3 is TGTGCCAGCAGTGACCTCCGCCGCAGGGGGGGTATATTTGGCTACACCTTC.